One and the same sample provided the 11 T cell receptor beta chains below, sequenced in a study of blood T cell repertoires in COVID-19. Libraries were prepared by immunoSEQ multiplex PCR; TCRdb keeps only in-frame clonotypes and omits some of them. This sample carries more than 200,000 clones, around 84% of them seen once, and the ten largest clones take 10%. What was sequenced was peripheral blood. The origin of the receptors is a woman older than 75 with COVID-19, enrolled during active disease.

The V call is TRBV6-5, the J call TRBJ1-5, with 9 bases identical to TRBD1. CDR1 is MNHEY and CDR2 is SVGAGI in the germline V gene. The CDR3 runs 13 residues. The V and J ends lost 6 bases and 9 bases, in that order; junction bases with no gene match: 6. Written as DNA, the CDR3 is TGTGCCAGCAGGGCCGGACAGGGGATGCCCCAGCATTTT. Protein sequence: CASRAGQGMPQHF.

This rearrangement joins TRBV20-1 to TRBJ2-3, with TRBD2 identical over 11 bases. After removal of 3 bases from V and 3 bases from J, the junction contained 5 bases not matched to a gene. Germline V gene lookup returns CDR1 DFQATT and CDR2 SNEGSKA (reference sequence). CDR3 size: 15 residues. CDR3 amino acids: CSASLAGGYTDTQYF. As DNA, the CDR3 is TGCAGTGCTAGTTTAGCGGGGGGGTATACAGATACGCAGTATTTT.

The gene calls are TRBV7-3 and TRBJ2-1; possible D gene TRBD2, 6 bases. V lost 2 bases and J lost 3, with 11 bases in between. Germline V gene data show CDR1 as SGHTA and CDR2 as FQGTGA. The CDR3 consists of 15 residues. As DNA, the CDR3 is TGTGCCAGCAGCTTATTTGCGGGGCTCTACAATGAGCAGTTCTTC. It codes for CASSLFAGLYNEQFF.

The V call is TRBV5-1, the J call TRBJ2-1, with D maybe TRBD1 (6 bases). CDR3 length: 15 amino acids. V lost 4 bases and J lost 4, with 15 bases in between. The germline V gene has CDR1 SGHRS and CDR2 YFSETQ. The CDR3 loop is CASSVLGDTYNEQFF. The CDR3 coding sequence is TGCGCCAGCAGCGTCCTCGGGGACACATACAATGAGCAGTTCTTC.

The chain employs TRBV20-1 and TRBJ2-1, with 10 nucleotides matching TRBD1. Germline CDR1 reads DFQATT; CDR2 reads SNEGSKA (reference sequence). The CDR3 length is 11 residues. V was pared by 2 bases and J by 14 bases, with 3 bases of the junction left unmatched. Written as DNA, the CDR3 is TGCAGTGCTAGATCGACAGGGGGCGAGTTCTTC. Amino acids: CSARSTGGEFF.

A few counts support this clone. CDR3 loop: CASSPLLTGNTDTQYF. The CDR3 nucleotides read TGTGCCAGCTCACCACTATTGACAGGGAACACAGATACGCAGTATTTT. The gene calls are TRBV18 and TRBJ2-3; TRBD1 matches 7 bases. V trimming: 1 base; J trimming: 2 bases; junction bases outside the gene matches: 6. CDR3 size: 16 residues. Germline CDR1 KGHSH, CDR2 LQKENI.

The CDR3 coding sequence is TGTGCCAGCAGTTCTCTGAGGAATGAGCAGTTCTTC. Translated, it gives CASSSLRNEQFF. The rearrangement links TRBV6-5 to TRBJ2-1; D remains ambiguous. The germline V gene has CDR1 MNHEY and CDR2 SVGAGI. Trimming removed 4 bases from V and 7 bases from J, with 8 bases in between. CDR3 size: 12 residues.

The V gene is TRBV19, the J gene TRBJ2-7; 7 bases match TRBD1. The CDR3 length is 14 residues. The germline V gene has CDR1 LNHDA and CDR2 SQIVND (reference sequence). The trim removed 6 bases at V and 4 bases at J, leaving 9 bases unmatched. Here the CDR3 reads CASSQATQGYEQYF. The CDR3 DNA is TGTGCCAGTAGCCAGGCAACACAGGGGTACGAGCAGTACTTC.

V is TRBV9 and J is TRBJ2-6; the match to TRBD1 covers 8 bases. CDR1 is SGDLS and CDR2 is YYNGEE in the germline V gene. The CDR3 runs to 18 residues. The trim removed 2 bases at V and 0 bases at J, leaving 7 bases unmatched. The CDR3 bases are TGTGCCAGCAGCGTCAGGGGGCGCACGAGCTCTGGGGCCAACGTCCTGACTTTC. This translates into CASSVRGRTSSGANVLTF.

The V and J genes are TRBV7-2 and TRBJ2-7, with 7 bases fitting TRBD1. Germline V gene sequence: CDR1 SGHTA, CDR2 FQGNSA. V was pared by 4 bases and J by 0 bases, with 6 bases of the junction left unmatched. The CDR3 length is 15 residues. CDR3 loop: CASSSGQFSSYEQYF. The CDR3 bases are TGTGCCAGCAGCTCGGGACAGTTCAGCTCCTACGAGCAGTACTTC.

This clone was recorded once. This chain connects TRBV7-2 to TRBJ1-5, with D perhaps matching TRBD1 (5 bases). Germline CDR1 is SGHTA and CDR2 is FQGNSA. The V end lost 1 base, the J end lost 7 bases, and 8 bases lay between the germline ends. CDR3 length: 13 amino acids. CDR3 residues: CASSLGQSQPQHF. Here the CDR3 DNA reads TGTGCCAGCAGCTTAGGACAGTCCCAGCCCCAGCATTTT.